A single sample is the source of the 30 T cell receptor beta chains below, sequenced in a study of blood T cell repertoires in COVID-19. Some clones are missing from TCRdb's copy, which holds only in-frame ones; the method was immunoSEQ multiplex PCR. The top ten hold 6.9% of the sample, which has 300,000 or so clones, around 88% seen once. Sequencing was carried out using peripheral blood. Receptors originate from a young woman who had recovered from COVID-19.

The chain has TRBV4-1 and TRBJ1-5; D ambiguous. From germline, CDR1 is MGHRA and CDR2 YSYEKL. The CDR3 is 15 residues long. Trimming took 4 bases from V and 6 from J, leaving 16 bases between them. CDR3 amino acids: CASSPQPTPGQPQHF. The CDR3 bases are TGCGCCAGCAGCCCCCAGCCCACACCGGGTCAGCCCCAGCATTTT.

The chain recombines TRBV29-1 with TRBJ2-3; D possibly corresponds to TRBD2 (5 bases). V was trimmed by 7 bases and J by 0 bases, leaving 17 bases between them. Germline assignment: CDR1 SQVTM and CDR2 ANQGSEA. This CDR3 comprises 15 residues. The CDR3 DNA reads TGCAGCGCCCGGGTAGGGCGGGCTAGCACAGATACGCAGTATTTT. Residues: CSARVGRASTDTQYF.

This rearrangement joins TRBV27 to TRBJ1-6; D is uncertain. The CDR3 consists of 14 residues. From germline, CDR1 is MNHEY and CDR2 SMNVEV (reference sequence). V shed 4 bases and J shed 5 bases, with 9 bases lying between them. The CDR3 DNA follows: TGTGCCAGCAGTTCGGGAGTCCATAATTCACCCCTCCACTTT. It translates to CASSSGVHNSPLHF.

The genes are TRBV19 and TRBJ2-6; D is possibly TRBD1 (5 bases). Between the trimmed V and J ends, which lost 0 bases and 2 bases, there was a span of 14 bases. This CDR3 spans 18 amino acids. Germline-derived CDR1 and CDR2 are LNHDA and SQIVND (reference sequence). Here the CDR3 reads CASSIEGRGPAGANVLTF. CDR3 coding DNA: TGTGCCAGTAGTATAGAGGGTAGGGGTCCCGCTGGGGCCAACGTCCTGACTTTC. The whole variable domain, remainder taken from reference TRBV19 and TRBJ2-6, is DGGITQSPKYLFRKEGQNVTLSCEQNLNHDAMYWYRQDPGQGLRLIYYSQIVNDFQKGDIAEGYSVSREKKESFPLTVTSAQKNPTAFYLCASSIEGRGPAGANVLTFGAGSRLTVL.

This rearrangement joins TRBV7-2 to TRBJ2-2, with 7 nucleotides matching TRBD2. V lost 1 base, J lost 0 bases, and 2 bases stayed unmatched. The CDR3 runs to 16 residues. Germline V gene lookup returns CDR1 SGHTA and CDR2 FQGNSA. Written as DNA, the CDR3 is TGTGCCAGCAGCTTAGATGGGGGGGCGAACACCGGGGAGCTGTTTTTT. It is translated as CASSLDGGANTGELFF.

The V call is TRBV30, the J call TRBJ2-7, with 8 bases aligning to TRBD2. Germline CDR1 is GTSNPN and CDR2 is SVGIG (reference sequence). After removal of 2 bases from V and 7 bases from J, the junction contained 4 bases not matched to a gene. This CDR3 region has 12 residues. The CDR3 DNA reads TGTGCCTGGAGTTCAGCGGGGGAGGAGCAGTACTTC. This gives the protein CAWSSAGEEQYF.

The CDR3 spells CASSTGVGYNEQFF. For the CDR3, the DNA is TGTGCCAGCAGCACCGGGGTGGGCTACAATGAGCAGTTCTTC. The chain is built from TRBV7-2 and TRBJ2-1, with TRBD2 as a possible D gene (5 bases). V lost 5 bases and J 3 bases, leaving 11 bases between the germline ends. The CDR3 totals 14 residues. Germline V gene lookup returns CDR1 SGHTA and CDR2 FQGNSA.

This chain uses TRBV29-1 with TRBJ2-7; 9 nucleotides agree with TRBD1. With V trimmed by 6 bases and J by 5 bases, 8 bases remained unmatched. The germline CDR1 and CDR2 sequences are SQVTM and ANQGSEA. This CDR3 is 13 amino acids long. DNA for the CDR3: TGCAGCGTATGGGACAGGGAAGTCCACGAGCAGTACTTC. This encodes CSVWDREVHEQYF.

The chain uses TRBV6-5 and TRBJ1-2, with TRBD1 as a possible D gene (6 bases). Germline CDR1 MNHEY, CDR2 SVGAGI. CDR3 length: 14 amino acids. The V gene lost 2 bases and the J gene lost 2 bases, with 9 bases spanning the gap. CDR3 region: CASSYRDTNYGYTF. The CDR3 DNA sequence: TGTGCCAGCAGTTACAGGGACACCAACTATGGCTACACCTTC.

The gene calls are TRBV6-5 and TRBJ2-3, with D possibly TRBD1 on 6 matching bases. This CDR3 has 15 residues. Trimming took off 6 bases at V and 3 bases at J, with 16 bases between the two ends. The germline CDR1 and CDR2 sequences are MNHEY and SVGAGI. The CDR3, as DNA: TGTGCCAGCAGACAACGGGACACTGGAACAGATACGCAGTATTTT. Amino acid sequence: CASRQRDTGTDTQYF.

With respect to this clone: Other DNA sequences in the same sample also yield this CDR3. The rearrangement uses TRBV2 and TRBJ1-5; 7 bases line up with TRBD1. The CDR3 length is 13 residues. With V trimmed by 6 bases and J by 4 bases, 3 bases remained unmatched. CDR1 and CDR2 from the germline V gene are SNHLY and FYNNEI. The CDR3, as DNA: TGTGCCAGCAGGAGGGACAGTAATCAGCCCCAGCATTTT. It yields the protein CASRRDSNQPQHF.

The gene calls are TRBV5-8 and TRBJ1-1; a weak D match, TRBD1 (5 bases). CDR1 and CDR2 (germline): SGHTS, YDEGEE. Trimming shortened V by 2 bases and J by 1 base, and 9 bases separated the two germline ends. The CDR3 contains 14 residues. CDR3 region: CASSFWGENTEAFF. DNA for the CDR3: TGTGCCAGCAGCTTTTGGGGGGAGAACACTGAAGCTTTCTTT.

This chain links TRBV5-4 with TRBJ1-2; 7 nucleotides line up with TRBD1. Germline CDR1 SGHNT, CDR2 YYREEE (reference sequence). The CDR3 contains 13 residues. V dropped 4 bases and J dropped 4; count of bases not matched to a gene: 4. CDR3 sequence reads: CASSRDSPYGYTF. CDR3 DNA: TGTGCCAGCAGCAGGGACAGCCCCTATGGCTACACCTTC.

The V and J genes are TRBV6-4 and TRBJ1-2; TRBD1 agrees at 10 bases. CDR1 and CDR2 from the germline V gene are MRHNA and SNTAGT. V gave up 6 bases and J gave up 4 bases; unmatched junction bases: 5. The CDR3 sequence is 14 residues long. The chain's CDR3 is CASSAGTGVYGYTF. CDR3 DNA sequence: TGTGCCAGCAGCGCCGGGACAGGGGTCTATGGCTACACCTTC.

The chain employs TRBV6-2 or TRBV6-3 and TRBJ2-5; 9 bases line up with TRBD1. The germline gives CDR1 MNHEY, CDR2 SVGEGT. The length of the CDR3 is 15 residues. The V and J ends lost 2 bases and 5 bases, in that order; junction bases with no gene match: 6. In DNA, the CDR3 is TGTGCCAGCAGTTACGACAGGGGGACTAAGGAGACCCAGTACTTC. Translation gives CASSYDRGTKETQYF.

This chain joins TRBV4-2 and TRBJ1-5; possibly TRBD1 for D (5 bases). The CDR3 consists of 17 residues. The V end lost 1 base, the J end lost 5 bases, and 18 bases lay between the germline ends. Germline loops: CDR1 LGHNA, CDR2 YNFKEQ. The CDR3 protein is CASSQVNAGRGDQPQHF. CDR3 nucleotide sequence: TGTGCCAGCAGCCAAGTCAACGCGGGACGGGGGGATCAGCCCCAGCATTTT.

This rearrangement joins TRBV5-1 to TRBJ2-3; the match to TRBD2 covers 8 bases. After removal of 4 bases from V and 0 bases from J, the junction contained 10 bases not matched to a gene. This CDR3 is built from 17 residues. The germline V gene has CDR1 SGHRS and CDR2 YFSETQ. The CDR3 region is CASSPTVSGESTDTQYF. The CDR3 nucleotides read TGCGCCAGCAGCCCTACCGTTAGCGGGGAAAGCACAGATACGCAGTATTTT.

V usage is TRBV27 and J usage is TRBJ2-3; 9 nucleotides agree with TRBD1. Germline loops: CDR1 MNHEY, CDR2 SMNVEV (reference sequence). The CDR3 sequence is 17 residues long. V shed 5 bases and J 1 base; nucleotides not matched to a gene: 10. The CDR3 sequence is CASSLLAGDRGTDTQYF. In DNA, the CDR3 is TGTGCCAGCAGTCTACTCGCCGGGGACAGGGGCACAGATACGCAGTATTTT.

The chain carries TRBV4-2 and TRBJ1-1; D is possibly TRBD1 (5 bases). V dropped 7 bases and J dropped 0 bases, with 9 bases sitting between them. Germline V gene sequence: CDR1 LGHNA, CDR2 YNFKEQ. This CDR3 spans 13 amino acids. CDR3 coding DNA: TGTGCCAGCACCAGGGAGATGAACACTGAAGCTTTCTTT. Protein product: CASTREMNTEAFF.

This chain uses TRBV9 with TRBJ2-3; a weak D match, TRBD2 (6 bases). CDR1 is SGDLS, CDR2 YYNGEE, per germline. Trimming shortened V by 4 bases and J by 4 bases, and 13 bases separated the two germline ends. The CDR3 runs 14 residues. The CDR3 loop reads CASSPRLVADTQYF. The CDR3 DNA reads as TGTGCCAGCAGCCCTAGACTAGTTGCAGATACGCAGTATTTT.

V gene TRBV2 combines with J gene TRBJ2-1; 15 bases align to TRBD2. Germline CDR1 is SNHLY and CDR2 is FYNNEI. V gave up 3 bases and J gave up 9 bases; unmatched junction bases: 3. The CDR3 is 15 residues long. The DNA of the CDR3 is TGTGCCAGCAGTGAGGGACTAGCGGGGGGCGGTGAGCAGTTCTTC. It codes for CASSEGLAGGGEQFF. The whole variable domain, remainder taken from reference TRBV2 and TRBJ2-1, is EPEVTQTPSHQVTQMGQEVILRCVPISNHLYFYWYRQILGQKVEFLVSFYNNEISEKSEIFDDQFSVERPDGSNFTLKIRSTKLEDSAMYFCASSEGLAGGGEQFFGPGTRLTVL.

The V call is TRBV5-1, the J call TRBJ2-5; TRBD1 matches at 8 bases. V was clipped by 4 bases and J by 4 bases; unmatched bases: 9. The CDR3 runs 15 residues. The germline V gene has CDR1 SGHRS and CDR2 YFSETQ. The CDR3 is CASSPGTGGSETQYF. The CDR3 region has the DNA TGCGCCAGCAGCCCTGGGACAGGCGGTTCAGAGACCCAGTACTTC.

In DNA, the CDR3 is TGTGCCAGCAGCTCCCTTGGCGGGGGGGCCAAAGATACGCAGTATTTT. This sequence encodes CASSSLGGGAKDTQYF. V and J are TRBV7-2 and TRBJ2-3, with TRBD2 matching over 9 bases. V lost 4 bases and J lost 5; bases outside the gene matches: 10. The CDR3 has 16 amino acids. CDR1 and CDR2 (germline): SGHTA, FQGNSA.

The rearrangement joins TRBV27 to TRBJ2-1; D remains ambiguous. CDR3 length equals 15 residues. Germline CDR1 is MNHEY and CDR2 is SMNVEV (reference sequence). V was clipped by 5 bases and J by 2 bases, with 13 bases between them. CDR3 nucleotide sequence: TGTGCCAGCAGTGTTACAACCGAACCCTACAATGAGCAGTTCTTC. Translating it yields CASSVTTEPYNEQFF.

The CDR3 region is CASNGRGNTGELFF. Written as DNA, the CDR3 is TGTGCCAGCAACGGTCGAGGGAACACCGGGGAGCTGTTTTTT. V usage is TRBV27 and J usage is TRBJ2-2; D gene uncertain. The CDR3 loop spans 14 amino acids. V lost 7 bases, J lost 1 base, and 10 bases lay in between. In germline, CDR1 is MNHEY, CDR2 SMNVEV (reference sequence).

V gene TRBV6-2 or TRBV6-3 combines with J gene TRBJ2-3, with a weak D call TRBD2 (5 bases). The V gene lost 0 bases and the J gene lost 12 bases, with 13 bases spanning the gap. The CDR3 loop spans 13 amino acids. Germline V lookup: CDR1 MNHEY, CDR2 SVGEGT. CDR3 bases: TGTGCCAGCAGTTACTCGAATAAAGGAGGACAGTATTTT. Its translation is CASSYSNKGGQYF.

This sequence joins TRBV5-4 and TRBJ2-7; D call uncertain. The germline gives CDR1 SGHNT, CDR2 YYREEE (reference sequence). The V end lost 4 bases, the J end lost 0 bases, and 5 bases lay between the germline ends. The CDR3 is made up of 12 amino acids. The CDR3 reads CASSIHSYEQYF. In nucleotides, the CDR3 is TGTGCCAGCAGCATCCACTCCTACGAGCAGTACTTC.

This clone came up once. The chain couples TRBV28 to TRBJ2-1; possibly TRBD1 for D (7 bases). Germline CDR1 and CDR2: MDHEN and SYDVKM. V lost 5 bases to trimming and J lost 4 bases, with 15 bases between them. This CDR3 spans 15 amino acids. CDR3 protein: CASSEDREAYNEQFF. The DNA for the CDR3 is TGTGCCAGCAGTGAAGACAGGGAGGCTTACAATGAGCAGTTCTTC.

The gene calls are TRBV25-1 and TRBJ1-1; D gene ambiguous. Trimming removed 3 bases at V and 1 base at J, with 12 bases between. CDR1 is MGHDK, CDR2 SYGVNS, per germline. The CDR3 length is 15 residues. CDR3 amino acids: CASSENSAGNTEAFF. The CDR3 DNA follows: TGTGCCAGCAGTGAGAATAGCGCCGGGAACACTGAAGCTTTCTTT.

The chain combines TRBV7-2 with TRBJ1-6; tentatively, D is TRBD1 (5 bases). The V end lost 1 base, the J end lost 2 bases, and 9 bases lay between the germline ends. The CDR3 spans 16 residues. Germline assignment: CDR1 SGHTA and CDR2 FQGNSA. CDR3 protein: CASSLDQGTYNSPLHF. The CDR3 DNA follows: TGTGCCAGCAGCTTAGACCAGGGCACCTATAATTCACCCCTCCACTTT.